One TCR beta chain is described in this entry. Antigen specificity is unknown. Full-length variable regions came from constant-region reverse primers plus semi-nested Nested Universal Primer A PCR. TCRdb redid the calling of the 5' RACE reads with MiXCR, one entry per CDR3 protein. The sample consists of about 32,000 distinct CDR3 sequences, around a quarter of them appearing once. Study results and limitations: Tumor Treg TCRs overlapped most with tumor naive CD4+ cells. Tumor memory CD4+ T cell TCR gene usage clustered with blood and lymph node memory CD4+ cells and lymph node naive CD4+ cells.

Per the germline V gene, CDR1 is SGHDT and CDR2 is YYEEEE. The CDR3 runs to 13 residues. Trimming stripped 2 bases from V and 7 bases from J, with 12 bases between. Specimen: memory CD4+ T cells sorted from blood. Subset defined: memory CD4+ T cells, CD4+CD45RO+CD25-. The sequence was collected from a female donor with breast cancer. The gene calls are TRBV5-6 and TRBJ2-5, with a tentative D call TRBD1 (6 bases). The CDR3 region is CASSFGVQGTQYF. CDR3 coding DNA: TGTGCCAGCAGCTTTGGAGTACAGGGGACCCAGTACTTC.